The subject of this entry is one TCR beta chain. The record originates from a study of cytomegalovirus exposure and HLA in healthy donors. Both 60 Vbeta primers and 13 Jbeta primers went into the PCR. Sequencing was performed with immunoSEQ multiplex PCR; in TCRdb, only in-frame clones are kept and a portion is missing. This sample carries 170,000 or so clones, 81% of them seen once, and the ten largest clones take approximately 2%. Germline V gene data show CDR1 as SEHNR and CDR2 as FQNEAQ (reference sequence). There are 14 residues in the CDR3. Unmatched junction bases numbered 4, after V lost 5 bases and J lost 6 bases.

Sequenced sample: PBMCs. This chain links TRBV7-9 with TRBJ2-3, with TRBD1 identical over 11 bases. The receptor was isolated from a woman aged 25-40 years in good health and CMV-seronegative. The CDR3 region has the DNA TGTGCCAGCAGCAGGACAGGGGGCGGCGATACGCAGTATTTT. Its protein product is CASSRTGGGDTQYF.